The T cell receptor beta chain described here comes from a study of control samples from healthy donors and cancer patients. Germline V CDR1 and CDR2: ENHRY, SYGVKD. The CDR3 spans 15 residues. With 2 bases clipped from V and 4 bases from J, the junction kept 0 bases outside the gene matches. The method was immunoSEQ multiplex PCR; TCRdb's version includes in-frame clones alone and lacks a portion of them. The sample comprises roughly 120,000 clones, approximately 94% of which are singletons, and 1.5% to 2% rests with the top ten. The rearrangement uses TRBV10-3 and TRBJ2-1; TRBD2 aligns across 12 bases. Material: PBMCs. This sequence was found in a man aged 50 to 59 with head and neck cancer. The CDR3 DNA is TGTGCCATCAGTGAGACTAGCGGGGGGTACAATGAGCAGTTCTTC. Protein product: CAISETSGGYNEQFF.